This paragraph reports one TCR beta chain. Autoimmune disease history or systemic immunosuppression led to patients being barred. Germline CDR1 WNHNN, CDR2 SYGVQD (reference sequence). This CDR3 is built from 15 residues. V gave up 3 bases and J gave up 4 bases; unmatched junction bases: 5. The record originates from a study of OX40 agonist ivuxolimab in advanced cancers. Across the whole study: The study enrolled dose-escalation patients with hepatocellular carcinoma, melanoma, renal cell or head and neck cancer. Partial responses occurred in three patients (one hepatocellular carcinoma, two cutaneous melanoma).

Profiling relied on immunoSEQ multiplex PCR, and the TCRdb table lists in-frame clones only, not all of them. This table has about 93,000 clones, roughly 94% appearing once. This TCR was sampled from an adult with an advanced solid tumor such as melanoma, head and neck, liver or kidney cancer. Sequenced material: CD4+ or CD8+ T cells sorted from blood, taken in a trial of the OX40 agonist ivuxolimab. The genes are TRBV10-1 and TRBJ2-3, with TRBD2 identical over 9 bases. The DNA for the CDR3 is TGCGCCAGCAGTGATCAGCGGGGGGCCCCAGATACGCAGTATTTT. It specifies CASSDQRGAPDTQYF.